This TCR beta chain was captured by sequencing in a study of beta chain features in type 1 diabetes. Donors contributed one heparinised blood draw apiece, averaging approximately 120 mL. Researchers reported sorting CD4+ naive, central memory, regulatory and stem cell-like memory cells via CD45RO/CCR7/CD25/CD127/CD95/CD27. Populations isolated by sorting all had purity greater than 95%. V gave up 0 bases and J gave up 5 bases, with 5 bases separating them. This CDR3 is built from 12 residues. Germline V CDR1 and CDR2: SGHRS, YFSETQ. In this sample, this clone turned up a few times. This sample also contains other DNA sequences that code for the same CDR3. Of the isolated RNA, all was reverse transcribed, and so the sequenced material was expressed TCRB transcripts. The study sequenced naive, central memory and regulatory T cell samples to an average of approximately 3.5 million reads. Clones were sequenced by immunoSEQ multiplex PCR, and TCRdb holds only the in-frame ones, with some missing. The sample has about 620,000 clones, 15% seen once.

This sequence originates from a man younger than 35 in good health. The chain combines TRBV5-1 with TRBJ2-5; D uncertain. The source material was naive CD4+ T cells from blood. Here the CDR3 reads CASSLGVETQYF. The CDR3 DNA sequence: TGCGCCAGCAGCTTGGGGGTGGAGACCCAGTACTTC.